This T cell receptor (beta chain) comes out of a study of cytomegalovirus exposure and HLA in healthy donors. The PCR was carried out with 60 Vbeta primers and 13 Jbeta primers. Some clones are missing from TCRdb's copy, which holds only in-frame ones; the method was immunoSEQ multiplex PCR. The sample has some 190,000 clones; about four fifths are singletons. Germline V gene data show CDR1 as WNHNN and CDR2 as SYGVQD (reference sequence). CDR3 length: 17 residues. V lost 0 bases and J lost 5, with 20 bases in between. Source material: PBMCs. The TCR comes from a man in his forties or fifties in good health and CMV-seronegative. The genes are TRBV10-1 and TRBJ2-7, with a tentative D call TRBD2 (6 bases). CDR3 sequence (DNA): TGCGCCAGCAGTGAGTCGATAACGCTAGCGAATGTCCACGAGCAGTACTTC. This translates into CASSESITLANVHEQYF.